Listed below are T cell receptor beta chains from one sample, sequenced in a study of blood T cell repertoires in COVID-19. The table came from immunoSEQ multiplex PCR; TCRdb's copy has only in-frame clones and leaves some out. The table shows approximately 61,000 clones, with approximately 86% occurring only once. Sequencing was performed on peripheral blood. The receptors derive from a human donor in a cohort sampled during active COVID-19. Each CDR3 is given without its conserved first and last residue.

>TRBV5-6
ASIYTGAATEAF
>TRBV19
ASSPGQGGRYEKLF
>TRBV2
ASSEDSSGSYNEQF
>TRBV5-1
ASSFQGADEQF
>TRBV3-1/TRBV3-2
ASSRGQNTGELF
>TRBV28
ASNLGGVRRSYSGYT
>TRBV29-1
SVVSGAHSTDTQY
>TRBV27
ASSSPNRGLGTEAF
>TRBV24-1
ATRGRGESYNEQF
>TRBV27
ASSSRNRVGDTQY
>TRBV5-1
ASRQAGAQAGAQY
>TRBV24-1
ATSDAARGGETQY
>TRBV7-2
ASSLWVGAYEQY
>TRBV29-1
SVERGAKNIQY
>TRBV6-5
ASSINSGNTIY
>TRBV7-2
ASSLSTSGRYEQY
>TRBV6-1
ASSEGGTYNEQF
>TRBV6-5
ASTSAGPRELF
>TRBV18
ASRGSMNTEAF
>TRBV5-4
ASSSPGAAYEQY
>TRBV30
AWRTGTEIYNSPLH
>TRBV27
ASSPGTSGRGGSYNEQF
>TRBV19
ASSIVGGNSNQPQH
>TRBV5-1
ASSLLSLGTGELF
>TRBV6-5
ASILDRFNYGYT
>TRBV7-6
ASSLSLAGAGEQY
>TRBV6-1
ASSEDRGQGFYEQY
>TRBV11-3
ASSLAGSSWEKLF
>TRBV19
ASSIRGGNTEAF
>TRBV5-1
ASSFSLDRLYTGELF
>TRBV24-1
ATSDLQGGIYNEQF
>TRBV24-1
APGTGTQETQY
>TRBV19
ASRKKSQTFQPQH
>TRBV28
ASSSPGGGTNEQF
>TRBV5-1
ASSNAGELF
>TRBV18
ASSPRETGINTGELF
>TRBV7-3
ASSLHERKTQY
>TRBV20-1
SASEEGIT
>TRBV3-1/TRBV3-2
ASSQQYNSPLH
>TRBV7-9
ASSPPGGAGANVLT
>TRBV5-1
ASSLASSQATNEKLF
>TRBV6-2/TRBV6-3
ASSYSAGQIMAQH
>TRBV5-6
ASSRDRNLYGYT
>TRBV6-1
ASSDRTSIEGGANVLT
>TRBV29-1
SVGLANNEQF
>TRBV28
ASRREQVGELF
>TRBV27
ASSSRTGKASNQPQH
>TRBV30
AWSVDFQAGELF
>TRBV6-4
ASGLEGSNEQF
>TRBV19
ATSRRGNVYEQY
>TRBV27
ASSPRVSSNYGYT